This is a list of T cell receptor beta chains from one sample in a study of blood T cell repertoires in COVID-19. Clones were read by immunoSEQ multiplex PCR, and TCRdb kept only the in-frame ones, dropping some. The sample carries 95,000 to 110,000 clones, approximately 88% recorded once. The specimen sequenced was peripheral blood. The source is a human donor in a cohort sampled during active COVID-19. The CDR3 runs from the conserved cysteine through the conserved F or W. D genes are given only for firm matches. Expanded clones get a size class; other rows say once, few or many, or leave the size out.

cdr3_nt cdr3_aa d_call j_call v_call clone_size
TGTGCCAGCTCGCCCCTCGGGGGTAGGGGTCAGAGCGGCTACACCTTC CASSPLGGRGQSGYTF . TRBJ1-2 TRBV7-8 .
TGCGCCAGCAGCCTATGGACTAGCGGGAGTCTAACTGGGGCCAACGTCCTGACTTTC CASSLWTSGSLTGANVLTF TRBD2 TRBJ2-6 TRBV4-3 once
TGTGCCAGTAGAAGCCTAGACGGAAAGATGAACACTGAAGCTTTCTTT CASRSLDGKMNTEAFF . TRBJ1-1 TRBV19 .
TGTGCCAGCAGCCAGCAGGGTTCTGAAGCTTTCTTT CASSQQGSEAFF . TRBJ1-1 TRBV3-1/TRBV3-2 .
. CASILGTGGTQYF . TRBJ2-5 TRBV2 .
TGTGCCAGCCACAGGGGGTCGTCGAACACTGAAGCTTTCTTT CASHRGSSNTEAFF TRBD1 TRBJ1-1 TRBV27 .
TGTGCCATCAGTGAGAGTCAGGACACCGGGGAGCTGTTTTTT CAISESQDTGELFF . TRBJ2-2 TRBV10-3 few
TGCAGTGCTAGTCCCAGAAACACTGAAGCTTTCTTT CSASPRNTEAFF . TRBJ1-1 TRBV20-1 .
TGTGCCAGCAGCTTAGATGGCGGGTACGAGCAGTACTTC CASSLDGGYEQYF . TRBJ2-7 TRBV7-2 .
TGCGCCAGCAGCCAAGACCGAGACAGGGGGCGCGCGGGCTCCTACAATGAGCAGTTCTTC CASSQDRDRGRAGSYNEQFF TRBD1 TRBJ2-1 TRBV4-3 .
TGCGCCAGCAGCTCTAATACAGGGGGCGTCACAGATACGCAGTATTTT CASSSNTGGVTDTQYF TRBD1 TRBJ2-3 TRBV5-1 .
TGTGCCAGGCTCCTAGGGGGTGAGCAGTTCTTC CARLLGGEQFF . TRBJ2-1 TRBV2 few
TGTGCCAGCAGAGCGGTCAGCTCCTACAATGAGCAGTTCTTC CASRAVSSYNEQFF . TRBJ2-1 TRBV6-5 .
TGTGCCAGCAGTTACTCGAACGGGAGGGCCGGTGAGACCCAGTACTTC CASSYSNGRAGETQYF TRBD2 TRBJ2-5 TRBV6-2/TRBV6-3 once
TGTGCCAGCAGCTTGGGGGCGGGGCAGCCCCAGCATTTT CASSLGAGQPQHF . TRBJ1-5 TRBV5-6 .
TGTGCCAGCAGCTTAAGGCGCGGGTCTCAGGAGACCCAGTACTTC CASSLRRGSQETQYF . TRBJ2-5 TRBV11-2 .
TGTGCCAGCTCACCAGGACAGGGGGGTGGCTACACCTTC CASSPGQGGGYTF TRBD1 TRBJ1-2 TRBV18 .
TGTGCCAGCTCCTCGGGACAGAACACTGAAGCTTTCTTT CASSSGQNTEAFF . TRBJ1-1 TRBV18 .
TGTGCCAGCAGCGACGGGACAGTCGACGCTTTCTTT CASSDGTVDAFF TRBD1 TRBJ1-1 TRBV9 .
TGTGCCAGCACCACCGACAGTGGGGCTTATGGCTACACCTTC CASTTDSGAYGYTF . TRBJ1-2 TRBV28 .
TGTGCCTGGAGTGCCGACAGCTACGAGCAGTACTTC CAWSADSYEQYF . TRBJ2-7 TRBV30 .
TGTGCCAGCAGTTTTAGCGGGAGTACCTACAATGAGCAGTTCTTC CASSFSGSTYNEQFF TRBD2 TRBJ2-1 TRBV27 .
TGTGCCAGCAGCTTCCCAGGGGTCAACGAGCAGTACTTC CASSFPGVNEQYF . TRBJ2-7 TRBV7-8 .
TGTGCCAGCAGCCGCGTCACCGGGGAGCTGTTTTTT CASSRVTGELFF . TRBJ2-2 TRBV7-6 .
TGTGCCAGCAGTGAATTTGGGAGACCAGATACGCAGTATTTT CASSEFGRPDTQYF . TRBJ2-3 TRBV25-1 .
TGTGCCAGCGGACAGGGTGAAACCGGGGAGCTGTTTTTT CASGQGETGELFF TRBD1 TRBJ2-2 TRBV6-5 .